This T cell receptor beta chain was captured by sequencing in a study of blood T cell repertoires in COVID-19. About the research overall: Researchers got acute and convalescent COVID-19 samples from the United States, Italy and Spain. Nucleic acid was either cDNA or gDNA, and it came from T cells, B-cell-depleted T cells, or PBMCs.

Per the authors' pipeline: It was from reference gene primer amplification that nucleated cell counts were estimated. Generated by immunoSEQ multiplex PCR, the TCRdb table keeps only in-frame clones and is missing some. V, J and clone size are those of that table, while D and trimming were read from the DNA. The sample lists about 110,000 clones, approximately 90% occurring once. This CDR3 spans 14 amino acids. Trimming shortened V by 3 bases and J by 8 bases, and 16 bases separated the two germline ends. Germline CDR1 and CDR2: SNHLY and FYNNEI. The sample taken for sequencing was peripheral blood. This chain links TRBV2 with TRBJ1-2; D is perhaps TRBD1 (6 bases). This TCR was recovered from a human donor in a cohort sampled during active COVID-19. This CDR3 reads CASSDRWGGGGYTF. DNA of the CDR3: TGTGCCAGCAGTGATCGCTGGGGTGGGGGCGGCTACACCTTC.